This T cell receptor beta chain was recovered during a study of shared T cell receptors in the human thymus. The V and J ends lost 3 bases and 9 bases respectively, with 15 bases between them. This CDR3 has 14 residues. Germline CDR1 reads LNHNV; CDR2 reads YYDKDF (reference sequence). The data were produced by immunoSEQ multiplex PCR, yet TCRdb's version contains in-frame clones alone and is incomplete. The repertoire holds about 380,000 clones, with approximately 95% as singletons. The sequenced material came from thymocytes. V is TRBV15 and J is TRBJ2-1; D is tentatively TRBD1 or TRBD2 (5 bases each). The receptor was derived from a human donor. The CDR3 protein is CATSSYRGEGEQFF. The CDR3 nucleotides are TGTGCCACCAGCAGTTACCGAGGGGAAGGTGAGCAGTTCTTC.